These 6 T cell receptor beta chains were sequenced from one sample in a study of blood T cell repertoires in COVID-19. Data came from immunoSEQ multiplex PCR; TCRdb stores just in-frame clones and leaves some out. The sample carries some 70,000 clones, around 86% recorded once. The specimen sequenced was peripheral blood. The receptors originated from a man aged 45-65 years with active COVID-19.

The rearrangement uses TRBV27 and TRBJ2-3; tentatively, D is TRBD2 (5 bases). This CDR3 comprises 18 residues. V lost 4 bases, J lost 2 bases, and 22 bases lay in between. Germline CDR1 MNHEY, CDR2 SMNVEV (reference sequence). The CDR3 spells CASSSLGWGREFTDTQYF. CDR3 in DNA: TGTGCCAGCAGTTCCCTGGGGTGGGGAAGGGAGTTCACAGATACGCAGTATTTT.

The chain recombines TRBV28 with TRBJ2-7, with TRBD2 matching 8 bases. This CDR3 region has 14 residues. In germline, CDR1 is MDHEN, CDR2 SYDVKM. Trimming removed 5 bases from V and 4 bases from J; junction bases left unmatched: 7. The CDR3 reads CASSRTSRSYEQYF. The CDR3 coding sequence is TGTGCCAGCAGTAGGACTAGCAGGTCATACGAGCAGTACTTC.

Comment on this clone: Sequence at one end of the junction differs from germline and may be a read error. At the DNA level, this CDR3 is encoded by other sequences in the same sample as well. This sequence joins TRBV5-1 and TRBJ1-3, with a tentative D call TRBD1 (5 bases). The CDR3 is 16 amino acids. Germline lookup yields CDR1 SGHRS and CDR2 YFSETQ. This chain's CDR3 is CASSPQQGNSGNTIYF. The CDR3 DNA reads as TGCGCCAGCAGCCCGCAGCAGGGTAACTCTGGAAACACTATATATTTT.

The chain couples TRBV6-1 to TRBJ2-7; TRBD1 aligns across 7 bases. CDR1 MNHNS and CDR2 SASEGT come from the germline V gene. CDR3 length: 15 amino acids. Trimming cost V 2 bases and J 4 bases; bases outside gene matches: 8. The CDR3 protein is CASSERTGGRYEQYF. The CDR3 DNA sequence: TGTGCCAGCAGTGAAAGGACAGGCGGCAGATACGAGCAGTACTTC.

This chain uses TRBV2 with TRBJ2-5; TRBD1 matches at 7 bases. Germline V lookup: CDR1 SNHLY, CDR2 FYNNEI. The CDR3 covers 13 residues. The ends lost 6 bases at V and 4 bases at J; junction bases unmatched: 5. The CDR3 DNA sequence: TGTGCCAGCAGGACTTACAGGGGAGAGACCCAGTACTTC. It codes for CASRTYRGETQYF.

The chain is built from TRBV3-1 (or the pseudogene TRBV3-2) and TRBJ1-1; TRBD1 might be the D (6 bases). V was trimmed by 4 bases and J by 4 bases, leaving 16 bases between them. This CDR3 has 15 residues. Germline CDR1 and CDR2: LGHDT and YNNKEL (reference sequence). This CDR3 reads CASSPEGRGSTEAFF. Here the CDR3 DNA reads TGTGCCAGCAGCCCTGAGGGCAGGGGCTCCACTGAAGCTTTCTTT.